The 7 T cell receptor beta chains below come from one sample, sequenced in a study of shared clonotypes between healthy human individuals. The repertoire was sequenced with immunoSEQ multiplex PCR; TCRdb's copy has only in-frame clones and lacks some. The sample carries roughly 2.2 million clones, roughly 93% recorded once. The sequencing sample was made of naive CD4+ T cells from PBMCs. Subset specified: CD45RA+ positively selected. These receptors all stem from a man younger than 30 in good health. Some clones in this sample may be carry-over from other donors' samples.

This clone was seen just once. This chain uses TRBV29-1 with TRBJ2-1, with TRBD1 matching 7 bases. The germline gives CDR1 SQVTM, CDR2 ANQGSEA. This CDR3 comprises 14 residues. The ends lost 7 bases at V and 7 bases at J; junction bases unmatched: 13. As DNA, the CDR3 is TGCAGCGCCAAGACAGGGTTCAAGAGGAATGAGCAGTTCTTC. This codes for CSAKTGFKRNEQFF.

The chain joins TRBV7-9 to TRBJ1-1; 10 bases are shared with TRBD1. The J segment lost 4 bases and the V segment lost 6 bases, leaving 5 bases of the junction unmatched. Per germline, CDR1 SEHNR and CDR2 FQNEAQ (reference sequence). The CDR3 loop spans 14 amino acids. In DNA, the CDR3 is TGTGCCAGCAGTTGGGGACAGGGGATCACTGAAGCTTTCTTT. Protein product: CASSWGQGITEAFF.

This clone showed up just a few times. V is TRBV5-1 and J is TRBJ2-1, with TRBD2 identical over 10 bases. Trimming took 3 bases from V and 4 from J; bases not matched to a gene: 4. CDR3 length: 15 residues. From germline, CDR1 is SGHRS and CDR2 YFSETQ. This chain's CDR3 is CASSSLAGVYNEQFF. In DNA form, the CDR3 reads TGCGCCAGCAGCTCCCTAGCGGGGGTTTACAATGAGCAGTTCTTC. Looking up the rest from reference TRBV5-1 and TRBJ2-1 gives the full variable domain: KAGVTQTPRYLIKTRGQQVTLSCSPISGHRSVSWYQQTPGQGLQFLFEYFSETQRNKGNFPGRFSGRQFSNSRSEMNVSTLELGDSALYLCASSSLAGVYNEQFFGPGTRLTVL.

This clone was counted between two and nine times. This chain joins TRBV28 and TRBJ1-1; D not resolved. The length of the CDR3 is 13 residues. Per germline, CDR1 MDHEN and CDR2 SYDVKM. V dropped 1 base and J dropped 5 bases, with 8 bases sitting between them. The CDR3 sequence: CASSLSTGTEAFF. Written as DNA, the CDR3 is TGTGCCAGCAGTTTATCAACCGGGACTGAAGCTTTCTTT.

The chain carries TRBV28 and TRBJ2-3; D might be TRBD2 (6 bases). Germline V CDR1 and CDR2: MDHEN, SYDVKM. The CDR3 totals 15 residues. Trimming took off 3 bases at V and 4 bases at J, with 14 bases between the two ends. This CDR3 reads CASSFAGQGPDTQYF. CDR3 nucleotide sequence: TGTGCCAGCAGTTTCGCGGGGCAGGGTCCAGATACGCAGTATTTT. The whole variable domain, filled in from reference TRBV28 and TRBJ2-3, reads DVKVTQSSRYLVKRTGEKVFLECVQDMDHENMFWYRQDPGLGLRLIYFSYDVKMKEKGDIPEGYSVSREKKERFSLILESASTNQTSMYLCASSFAGQGPDTQYFGPGTRLTVL.

The gene calls are TRBV18 and TRBJ2-1; TRBD2 matches at 10 bases. Germline CDR1 and CDR2: KGHSH and LQKENI. The CDR3 covers 16 residues. The V and J ends lost 3 bases and 10 bases, in that order; junction bases with no gene match: 12. The CDR3 region has the DNA TGTGCCAGCTCACCGCCCGGGACTAGCGACCCGGGGGAGCAGTTCTTC. This codes for CASSPPGTSDPGEQFF.

The V call is TRBV29-1, the J call TRBJ2-3; 7 bases are a match to TRBD2. The germline V gene encodes CDR1 SQVTM and CDR2 ANQGSEA. The CDR3 loop spans 14 amino acids. V was clipped by 3 bases and J by 4 bases; unmatched bases: 7. CDR3 in DNA: TGCAGCGTTGACGTGGCGGGAGCTGCAGATACGCAGTATTTT. The encoded protein is CSVDVAGAADTQYF.